The sample holds many counts of the clone carrying this TCR beta chain. Its antigen remains unidentified. Ophthalmopathy in the patients scored at least 3 on Clinical Activity Score and at least 4 on NOSPECS grade, lasting under 3 months. Used for diagnoses were clinical symptoms, serum thyroxine and TRAb, thyroid ultrasound and orbital computed tomography. The investigators amplified TCR beta CDR3 regions from RNA transcripts. TCR CDR3 regions were first amplified by RT-PCR with HTBI primers. MiXCR was run by TCRdb on the multiplex PCR reads, yielding one entry per CDR3 protein. The sample lists around 690,000 distinct CDR3 sequences, less than 25% occurring once. These data come from a study of T cells in Graves' hyperthyroidism and ophthalmopathy. General study findings and limits: Ophthalmopathy onset followed model prediction by a median roughly 6 months. Among clonotypes expanded in thyroid above 0.001, most were also found in blood.

The V and J ends lost 6 bases and 3 bases, in that order; junction bases with no gene match: 4. CDR1 is DFQATT and CDR2 is SNEGSKA in the germline V gene (reference sequence). The CDR3 runs 13 residues. The rearrangement links TRBV20-1 to TRBJ2-3; TRBD1 aligns across 9 bases. The sample comprised blood. The sequence was collected from a man between 25 and 39 years old with Graves' ophthalmopathy. The CDR3 region is CSATGQGTDTQYF. The CDR3 nucleotides read TGCAGTGCAACGGGACAGGGAACAGATACGCAGTATTTT.